This T cell receptor beta chain was identified during a study of beta chain features in type 1 diabetes. With 0 bases removed from V and 2 bases from J, the gap between germline ends came to 11 bases. The germline V gene has CDR1 LNHNV and CDR2 YYDKDF (reference sequence). The CDR3 extends over 15 amino acids. Findings of the study overall: Within patients, naive, central memory and Treg TCRB repertoires seemed more similar than within healthy donors. Unsettled here was the matter of whether HLA type influences TCRB rearrangement.

This clone was observed a handful of times. What it recognizes is unknown. Researchers reported sorting CD4+ naive, central memory, regulatory and stem cell-like memory cells via CD45RO/CCR7/CD25/CD127/CD95/CD27. Purity of each sorted population was above 95%. All of the isolated RNA was reverse transcribed, so expressed TCRB transcripts were sequenced. The assay was immunoSEQ multiplex PCR, and TCRdb's table has in-frame clones only and misses some. The data show 900,000 or so clones, roughly 15% seen once. This TCR came from a young woman in good health. V and J are TRBV15 and TRBJ2-7; D unclear. Sequences were obtained from naive CD4+ T cells from blood. The CDR3 reads CATSREKGSPYEQYF. CDR3 nucleotide sequence: TGTGCCACCAGCAGAGAGAAGGGAAGCCCCTACGAGCAGTACTTC.